This T cell receptor (beta chain) was sequenced in a study of T cells in Graves' hyperthyroidism and ophthalmopathy. No ophthalmopathy progression within 18 months constituted stable Graves' hyperthyroidism. Lactation, pregnancy, other autoimmune disease or uncontrolled infection excluded patients. Study findings and constraints: Stable hyperthyroidism was separated from ophthalmopathy by a model based on 13 V-J features. Ophthalmopathy was model-predicted a median around seven months pre-onset.

Amplified TCR beta CDR3 regions came from RNA transcripts. Using the HTBI primer set, a first-round RT-PCR was run on the TCR CDR3. TCRdb processed the multiplex PCR reads anew with MiXCR; each CDR3 protein has one entry. In the table there are some 800,000 distinct CDR3 sequences, roughly 37% of which are singletons. Trimming took off 7 bases at V and 3 bases at J, with 16 bases between the two ends. Germline V gene sequence: CDR1 SGHAT, CDR2 FQNNGV. This CDR3 has 14 residues. This clonotype was counted at least ten times. What it recognizes is unknown. The sequenced sample consisted of blood. V is TRBV11-2 and J is TRBJ2-7; D might be TRBD1 or TRBD2, each matching 5 bases. The TCR originated in a man aged 18-30 years with Graves' hyperthyroidism. The chain's CDR3 is CASTKPGQVYEQYF. For the CDR3, the DNA is TGTGCCAGCACCAAACCGGGGCAGGTCTACGAGCAGTACTTC.